The clone carrying this T cell receptor beta chain was seen a few times. The sample comes from a study of T-cell reconstitution after alpha-beta-depleted transplantation in children. V gave up 4 bases and J gave up 1 base, with 11 bases separating them. This CDR3 contains 14 residues. CDR1 and CDR2 from the germline V gene are SQVTM and ANQGSEA. Unique molecular identifiers were incorporated when the TCRbeta library was constructed. TCRdb reanalysed the PCR reads using MiXCR and keeps one entry per CDR3 protein. This sample has about 400,000 distinct CDR3 sequences, with roughly 21% found just once. The clonotype originates from a human donor who donated a stem cell graft to a child with acute myeloid leukemia. Sequenced material: PBMCs from the stem cell graft donor, taken from the stem cell graft. This chain joins TRBV29-1 and TRBJ2-1; possible D gene TRBD1, 5 bases. CDR3 loop: CSVGQQPSYNEQFF. In nucleotides, the CDR3 is TGCAGCGTTGGACAGCAACCTTCCTACAATGAGCAGTTCTTC.